Given below is one TCR beta chain in context. Its specificity is not known. The study's findings and limits: Tumor Tregs overlapped most with tumor, then blood, naive CD4+ cells. The TCR gene usage of tumor memory CD4+ T cells clustered together with blood and lymph node memory CD4+ cells and with lymph node naive CD4+ cells.

Constant-region reverse primers amplified full-length variable regions, followed by semi-nested Nested Universal Primer A PCR. TCRdb re-derived calls from the 5' RACE reads in MiXCR, one entry per CDR3 protein. The sample shows approximately 60,000 distinct CDR3 sequences, 26% of them seen only once. This CDR3 comprises 14 residues. CDR1 SGHTA and CDR2 FQGNSA come from the germline V gene. The V and J ends lost 5 bases and 6 bases respectively, with 14 bases between them. Treg sorting used a CD4+CD25+CD127-/low gate. This receptor was identified in a female donor with breast cancer. What was sequenced was tumor-infiltrating Tregs sorted from the breast tumor. The V call is TRBV7-2, the J call TRBJ2-1, with TRBD1 as a possible D gene (5 bases). The CDR3 spells CASSLRQSSNEQFF. DNA of the CDR3: TGTGCCAGCAGCCTCCGACAGTCCAGCAATGAGCAGTTCTTC.